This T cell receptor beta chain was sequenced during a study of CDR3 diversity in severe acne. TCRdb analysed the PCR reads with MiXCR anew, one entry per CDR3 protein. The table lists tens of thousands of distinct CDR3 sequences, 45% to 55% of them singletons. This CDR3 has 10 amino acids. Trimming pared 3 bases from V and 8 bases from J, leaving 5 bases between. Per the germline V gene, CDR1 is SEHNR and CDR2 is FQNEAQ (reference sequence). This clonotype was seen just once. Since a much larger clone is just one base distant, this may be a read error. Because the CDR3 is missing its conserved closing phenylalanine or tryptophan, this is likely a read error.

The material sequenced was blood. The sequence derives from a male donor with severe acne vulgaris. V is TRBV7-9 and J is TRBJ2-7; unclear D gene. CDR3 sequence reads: CASSLGKQYS. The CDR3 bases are TGTGCCAGCAGCTTGGGTAAGCAGTACTCC.